A selection of T cell receptor beta chains follows, all from one sample in a study of vaccination and CD4 T cells after COVID-19. Their cognate antigens are unknown. In TCRdb, the PCR reads were re-called with MiXCR into one record per CDR3 protein. The sample holds almost 20,000 distinct CDR3 sequences, 55% seen once. Sample: CD4+ T cells from blood, cultured in vitro. The source is a human donor who had recovered from COVID-19. Both conserved end residues are part of each CDR3. D genes are given only for firm matches. Part of the rows lack a size; the others show once, few, many or a class for expanded clones.

clone size | D gene | J gene | V gene | CDR3 protein | CDR3 DNA
. | TRBD1 | TRBJ1-2 | TRBV7-2 | CASSLAGQSGYTF | TGTGCCAGCAGCTTAGCGGGACAGAGTGGCTACACCTTC
. | . | TRBJ1-1 | TRBV30 | CAWGGTEAFF | TGTGCCTGGGGGGGAACTGAAGCTTTCTTT
. | . | TRBJ2-7 | TRBV15 | CATSRDRYEQYF | TGTGCCACCAGCAGAGATCGGTACGAGCAGTACTTC
. | . | TRBJ1-6 | TRBV7-6 | CASSLAENSPLHF | TGTGCCAGCAGCTTAGCGGAGAATTCACCCCTCCACTTT
. | . | TRBJ1-1 | TRBV20-1 | CSAYFQNTEAFF | TGCAGTGCTTATTTCCAGAACACTGAAGCTTTCTTT
few | . | TRBJ1-2 | TRBV6-1 | CASSRHSSSYGYTF | TGTGCCAGCAGCAGACACTCATCAAGCTATGGCTACACCTTC
. | . | TRBJ1-5 | TRBV10-3 | CAISDDSSAQPQHF | TGTGCCATCAGTGACGACAGTTCCGCTCAGCCCCAGCATTTT
few | TRBD1 | TRBJ1-5 | TRBV19 | CASSIRDRDGQPQHF | TGTGCCAGTAGTATTAGGGACAGGGATGGTCAGCCCCAGCATTTT
few | . | TRBJ1-1 | TRBV7-9 | CASSLVTGLGTEAFF | TGTGCCAGCAGCTTAGTAACAGGGTTGGGGACTGAAGCTTTCTTT
. | . | TRBJ1-6 | TRBV6-1 | CASSETGNSPLHF | TGTGCCAGCAGTGAAACAGGGAATTCACCCCTCCACTTT
. | . | TRBJ1-1 | TRBV19 | CASSADSKNTEAFF | TGTGCCAGTAGTGCCGACAGCAAGAACACTGAAGCTTTCTTT
. | . | TRBJ1-1 | TRBV24-1 | CATAEGGEDTEAFF | TGTGCCACCGCCGAGGGGGGTGAGGATACTGAAGCTTTCTTT
. | . | TRBJ1-2 | TRBV10-3 | CAISDIQGYGYTF | TGTGCCATCAGTGATATACAGGGCTATGGCTACACCTTC
few | . | TRBJ2-2 | TRBV6-1 | CASTPNTGELFF | TGTGCCAGCACACCGAACACCGGGGAGCTGTTTTTT
. | . | TRBJ2-1 | TRBV21-1 | CASSKEWTSGSYNEQFF | TGTGCCAGCAGCAAAGAGTGGACTAGCGGCTCCTACAATGAGCAGTTCTTC
few | TRBD1 | TRBJ2-3 | TRBV7-3 | CASSWDSSTDTQYF | TGTGCCAGCAGCTGGGACAGTAGCACAGATACGCAGTATTTT
. | . | TRBJ1-1 | TRBV11-2 | CASSSRVGNTEAFF | TGTGCCAGCAGCTCCAGGGTTGGGAACACTGAAGCTTTCTTT
few | . | TRBJ1-6 | TRBV20-1 | CSALPSGRALLSPLHF | TGCAGTGCTCTCCCCTCAGGCCGGGCACTTCTGTCACCCCTCCACTTT
. | TRBD1 | TRBJ1-1 | TRBV19 | CASRARGMNTEAFF | TGTGCCAGTAGAGCCAGGGGGATGAACACTGAAGCTTTCTTT
few | . | TRBJ1-5 | TRBV2 | CATSGNNQPQHF | TGTGCCACCTCAGGGAACAATCAGCCCCAGCATTTT
. | . | TRBJ1-2 | TRBV11-2 | CASSLETGFFYGYTF | TGTGCCAGCAGCTTAGAAACAGGCTTCTTCTATGGCTACACCTTC
once | . | TRBJ2-7 | TRBV6-2/TRBV6-3 | CASSYSPGGKAYEQYF | TGTGCCAGCAGTTACTCGCCGGGGGGCAAAGCCTACGAGCAGTACTTC
. | . | TRBJ2-1 | TRBV4-2 | CASSQVKSNNEQFF | TGTGCCAGCAGCCAAGTCAAGTCCAACAATGAGCAGTTCTTC
. | . | TRBJ1-2 | TRBV2 | CASSDLVQSRYTF | TGTGCCAGCAGTGACCTCGTACAGTCGCGCTACACCTTC
. | . | TRBJ1-2 | TRBV6-7 | CASRPREGYTF | TGTGCCAGCAGGCCCAGGGAAGGCTACACCTTC
few | TRBD2 | TRBJ2-1 | TRBV27 | CASSSERGNEQFF | TGTGCCAGCAGTTCGGAGCGGGGCAATGAGCAGTTCTTC
few | . | TRBJ1-5 | TRBV6-1 | CASSEGGGNQPQHF | TGTGCCAGCAGTGAGGGCGGGGGCAATCAGCCCCAGCATTTT